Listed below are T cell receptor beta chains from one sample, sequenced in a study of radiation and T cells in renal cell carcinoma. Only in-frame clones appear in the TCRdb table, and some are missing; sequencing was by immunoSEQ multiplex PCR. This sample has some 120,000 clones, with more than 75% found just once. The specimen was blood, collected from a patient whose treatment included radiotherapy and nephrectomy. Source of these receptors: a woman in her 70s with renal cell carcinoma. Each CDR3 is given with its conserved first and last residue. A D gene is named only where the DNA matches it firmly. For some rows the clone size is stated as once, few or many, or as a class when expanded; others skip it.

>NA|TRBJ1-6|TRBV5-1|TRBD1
TGCGCCAGCGGACAGGGGGAAAGTAATTCACCCCTCCACTTT
CASGQGESNSPLHF
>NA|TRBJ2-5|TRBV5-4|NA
TGTGCCAGCAGCTTGGGGGGGAGAGAGACCCAGTACTTC
CASSLGGRETQYF
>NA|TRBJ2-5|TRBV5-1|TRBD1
TGCGCCAGCAGCTTTCGGACAGGGAGCCAAGAGACCCAGTACTTC
CASSFRTGSQETQYF
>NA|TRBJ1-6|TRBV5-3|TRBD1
TGTGCCAGAAGCTCAATTCCGGGACAGGGGTCTAATTCACCCCTCCACTTT
CARSSIPGQGSNSPLHF
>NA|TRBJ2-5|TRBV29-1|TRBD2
TGCAGCGTAGGACTAGCGGGGGGCCAAGAGACCCAGTACTTC
CSVGLAGGQETQYF
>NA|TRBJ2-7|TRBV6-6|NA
TGTGCCAGCAGACCCCAAACAGGCTCACCCTACGAGCAGTACTTC
CASRPQTGSPYEQYF
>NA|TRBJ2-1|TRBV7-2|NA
TGTGCCAGCAGCTCTGGACTGTACAATGAGCAGTTCTTC
CASSSGLYNEQFF
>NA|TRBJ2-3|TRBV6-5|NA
TGTGCCAGCAAGATCTGGATCCTCACAGATACGCAGTATTTT
CASKIWILTDTQYF
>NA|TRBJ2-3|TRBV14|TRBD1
TGTGCCAGCAGCCAATTACCGGGACAGGGGGCGAAAGATACGCAGTATTTT
CASSQLPGQGAKDTQYF
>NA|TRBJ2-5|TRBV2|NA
TGTGCCAGCAGTGAATTGGTCGTATTAAAAGAGACCCAGTACTTC
CASSELVVLKETQYF
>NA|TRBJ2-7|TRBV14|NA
TGTGCCAGCAGCCAAGATCCTTTCACCGAGCAGTACTTC
CASSQDPFTEQYF
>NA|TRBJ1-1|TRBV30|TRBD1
TGTGCCTTAGTATATCAGGGGGGGAACACTGAAGCTTTCTTT
CALVYQGGNTEAFF
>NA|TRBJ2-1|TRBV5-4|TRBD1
TGTGCCAGCAGCTTGGACCCATTACAGGGGCCATACAATGAGCAGTTCTTC
CASSLDPLQGPYNEQFF
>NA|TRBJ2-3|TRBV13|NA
TGTGCCAGCAGCCTCTCGGATACGCAGTATTTT
CASSLSDTQYF
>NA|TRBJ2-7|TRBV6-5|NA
TGTGCCACCCAGTCTTCTCCGATTGTTGACGAGCAGTACTTC
CATQSSPIVDEQYF
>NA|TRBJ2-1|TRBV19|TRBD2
TGTGCCAGTAGAACTAGCGGGGGTATATATGAGCAGTTCTTC
CASRTSGGIYEQFF
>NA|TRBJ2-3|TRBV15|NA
TGTGCCACCGACGGGCCACTCACAGATACGCAGTATTTT
CATDGPLTDTQYF
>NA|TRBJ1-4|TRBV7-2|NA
TGTGCCAGCAGTCGCGGAAGGGGAGGAGAAAAACTGTTTTTT
CASSRGRGGEKLFF
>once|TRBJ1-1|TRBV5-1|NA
TGCGCCAGCAGCCCGGGGACCCCTCGGGAAGCTTTCTTT
CASSPGTPREAFF
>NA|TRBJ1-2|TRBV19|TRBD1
TGTGCCAGTAGTAAGGCTTCGACAGGGGATGGCTACACCTTC
CASSKASTGDGYTF
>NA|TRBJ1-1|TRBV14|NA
TGTGCCAGCAGCCTGTGGGCAGGGAACACTGAAGCTTTCTTT
CASSLWAGNTEAFF
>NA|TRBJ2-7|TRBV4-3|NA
TGCGCCAGCAGCCACCAGGGGTTTGGCTACGAGCAGTACTTC
CASSHQGFGYEQYF
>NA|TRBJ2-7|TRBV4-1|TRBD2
TGCGCCAGCAGCCAAGGGGAGGGTTCGCCCTCCTACGAGCAGTACTTC
CASSQGEGSPSYEQYF
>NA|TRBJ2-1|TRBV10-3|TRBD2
TGTGCCATCAGTGAGCAAACTAGCGGGGGGGCCGGTGAGCAGTTCTTC
CAISEQTSGGAGEQFF
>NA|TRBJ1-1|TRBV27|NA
TGTGCCAGCAGTTCCGCAGGGTCCACTGAAGCTTTCTTT
CASSSAGSTEAFF
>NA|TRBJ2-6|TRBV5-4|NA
TGTGCCAGCAGCCGAAATCAGGAAATCGAAAACGTCCTGACTTTC
CASSRNQEIENVLTF